This T cell receptor (beta chain) was obtained from a study of blood T cell repertoires in COVID-19. Study-wide context: Samples of COVID-19 (acute and convalescent) were obtained from the United States, Italy and Spain.

As handled by the study authors: Amplifying reference gene primers gave estimates of nucleated cell counts. TCRdb's table, derived via immunoSEQ multiplex PCR, lists solely in-frame clones and lacks some. For V, J and clone size, that table is used; D and trimming come from the DNA. The sample lists under 200,000 clones, around 82% occurring once. Participants were aged about 18 to 89 years from about 25 US areas. Participants reported their clinical history, and cohort assignment relied on those reports. Germline CDR1 and CDR2: SGHNT and YYREEE (reference sequence). The CDR3 is 12 residues long. V was clipped by 4 bases and J by 6 bases, with 9 bases between them.

The sequenced sample was PBMCs or T cells enriched from blood (not recorded which). V and J are TRBV5-4 and TRBJ2-3; TRBD1 might be the D (7 bases). This TCR was sampled from a woman aged 55-69 years with acute COVID-19. CDR3 in amino acids: CASSPGGDTQYF. Here the CDR3 DNA reads TGTGCCAGCAGCCCAGGGGGGGATACGCAGTATTTT.